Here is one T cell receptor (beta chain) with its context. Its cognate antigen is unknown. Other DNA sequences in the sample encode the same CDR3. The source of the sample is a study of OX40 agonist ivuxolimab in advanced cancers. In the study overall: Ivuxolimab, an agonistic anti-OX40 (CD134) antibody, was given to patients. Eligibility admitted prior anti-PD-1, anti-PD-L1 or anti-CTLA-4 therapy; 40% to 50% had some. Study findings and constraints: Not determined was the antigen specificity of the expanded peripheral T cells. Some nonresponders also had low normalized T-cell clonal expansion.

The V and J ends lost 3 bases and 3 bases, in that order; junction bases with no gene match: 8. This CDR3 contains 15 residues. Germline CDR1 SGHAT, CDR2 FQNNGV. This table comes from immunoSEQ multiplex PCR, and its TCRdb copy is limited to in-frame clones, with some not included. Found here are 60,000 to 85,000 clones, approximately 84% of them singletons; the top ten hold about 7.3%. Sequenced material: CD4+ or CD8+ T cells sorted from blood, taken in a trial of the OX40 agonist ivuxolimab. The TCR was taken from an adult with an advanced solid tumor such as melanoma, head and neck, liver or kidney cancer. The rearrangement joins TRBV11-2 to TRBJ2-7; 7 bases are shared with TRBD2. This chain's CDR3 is CASSLASGAFYEQYF. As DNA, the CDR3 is TGTGCCAGCAGCTTGGCTAGCGGAGCCTTCTACGAGCAGTACTTC. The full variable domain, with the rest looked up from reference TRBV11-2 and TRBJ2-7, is EAGVAQSPRYKIIEKRQSVAFWCNPISGHATLYWYQQILGQGPKLLIQFQNNGVVDDSQLPKDRFSAERLKGVDSTLKIQPAKLEDSAVYLCASSLASGAFYEQYFGPGTRLTVT.